The 16 T cell receptor beta chains in this list originate from one sample, sequenced in a study of radiation and T cells in renal cell carcinoma. Measured with immunoSEQ multiplex PCR; TCRdb has only the in-frame clones, and not every one. Of about 7,900 clones in the sample, around three fifths were seen once. Treatment denoted: treatment-naive control, cytoreductive nephrectomy. The specimen comprised tumor tissue, sampled from a patient whose treatment was nephrectomy without radiotherapy. Receptor source: a woman between 65 and 79 years old with renal cell carcinoma.

The chain joins TRBV5-1 to TRBJ2-5; 9 bases fit TRBD2. The CDR3 contains 16 residues. Trimming at V came to 0 bases and at J to 5 bases, leaving 8 bases not matched to a gene. Germline-derived CDR1 and CDR2 are SGHRS and YFSETQ. CDR3 loop: CASSLVIAGAGETQYF. The CDR3 coding sequence is TGCGCCAGCAGCTTGGTAATAGCGGGGGCCGGCGAGACCCAGTACTTC.

Notes on this clone: The sample carries other DNA sequences with the same CDR3. V is TRBV9 and J is TRBJ1-2; 8 bases are shared with TRBD1. CDR3 size: 15 residues. V lost 0 bases, J lost 0 bases, and 1 base stayed unmatched. Germline V CDR1 and CDR2: SGDLS, YYNGEE. The CDR3 nucleotides read TGTGCCAGCAGCGTAGGGGGACAGGCTAACTATGGCTACACCTTC. It codes for CASSVGGQANYGYTF.

V gene TRBV30 combines with J gene TRBJ1-5; D possibly corresponds to TRBD1 (6 bases). CDR3 length: 15 residues. The germline V gene has CDR1 GTSNPN and CDR2 SVGIG (reference sequence). The V end lost 4 bases, the J end lost 3 bases, and 16 bases lay between the germline ends. The CDR3 coding sequence is TGTGCCTGGACTCTTAAGGGGGTGATCAATCAGCCCCAGCATTTT. This gives the protein CAWTLKGVINQPQHF. Full variable domain (remainder filled in from reference TRBV30 and TRBJ1-5): SQTIHQWPATLVQPVGSPLSLECTVEGTSNPNLYWYRQAAGRGLQLLFYSVGIGQISSEVPQNLSASRPQDRQFILSSKKLLLSDSGFYLCAWTLKGVINQPQHFGDGTRLSIL.

The chain couples TRBV6-6 to TRBJ1-2; no definite D call. From germline, CDR1 is MNHNY and CDR2 SVGAGI (reference sequence). The CDR3 is made up of 15 amino acids. V was trimmed by 2 bases and J by 0 bases, leaving 10 bases between them. CDR3: CASSYASGSNYGYTF. DNA of the CDR3: TGTGCCAGCAGTTACGCCTCAGGATCTAACTATGGCTACACCTTC.

The chain is built from TRBV5-1 and TRBJ2-4; D ambiguous. Germline assignment: CDR1 SGHRS and CDR2 YFSETQ. The CDR3 consists of 15 residues. The V and J ends lost 2 bases and 2 bases respectively, with 11 bases between them. The CDR3 protein is CASSFTDLSKNIQYF. CDR3 DNA sequence: TGCGCCAGCAGCTTCACGGATCTGTCCAAAAACATTCAGTACTTC.

The chain links TRBV19 to TRBJ2-1; D is uncertain. V was pared by 5 bases and J by 1 base, with 18 bases between. Germline-derived CDR1 and CDR2 are LNHDA and SQIVND (reference sequence). CDR3 length: 17 residues. The CDR3 loop is CASSGARRGMSYNEQFF. The CDR3 region has the DNA TGTGCCAGTAGTGGCGCGCGACGAGGAATGTCCTACAATGAGCAGTTCTTC. The full variable domain, completed using reference TRBV19 and TRBJ2-1, is DGGITQSPKYLFRKEGQNVTLSCEQNLNHDAMYWYRQDPGQGLRLIYYSQIVNDFQKGDIAEGYSVSREKKESFPLTVTSAQKNPTAFYLCASSGARRGMSYNEQFFGPGTRLTVL.

The J gene is TRBJ1-2, the V gene TRBV5-1, with 8 bases that match TRBD1. CDR3 size: 14 residues. The J segment lost 7 bases and the V segment lost 0 bases, leaving 5 bases of the junction unmatched. The germline V gene encodes CDR1 SGHRS and CDR2 YFSETQ. CDR3 bases: TGCGCCAGCAGCTTGGGAGGACAGGGAGGTGGCTACACCTTC. Amino acids: CASSLGGQGGGYTF.

The chain combines TRBV5-1 with TRBJ2-1, with D possibly TRBD2 on 6 matching bases. CDR1 is SGHRS, CDR2 YFSETQ, per germline. The CDR3 has 15 residues. The V end was cut by 2 bases, the J end by 0 bases, with 9 bases between. CDR3 nucleotide sequence: TGCGCCAGCAGCTTTGGGGGGAGCTCCTACAATGAGCAGTTCTTC. Translated: CASSFGGSSYNEQFF.

This clone has only a few counts. The CDR3 DNA reads as TGTGCCAGCAGAGTCGGAGGCACCGGGGAGCTGTTTTTT. It encodes CASRVGGTGELFF. The chain carries TRBV5-4 and TRBJ2-2; D is perhaps TRBD2 (5 bases). In germline, CDR1 is SGHNT, CDR2 YYREEE (reference sequence). The CDR3 is made up of 13 amino acids. Trimming took off 5 bases at V and 4 bases at J, with 9 bases between the two ends.

This rearrangement joins TRBV9 to TRBJ1-6; 10 bases match TRBD1. CDR3 size: 15 residues. V lost 0 bases, J lost 7 bases, and 1 base stayed unmatched. Germline lookup yields CDR1 SGDLS and CDR2 YYNGEE. CDR3 coding DNA: TGTGCCAGCAGCGTAGAGGACAGGGGGAATTCACCCCTCCACTTT. It translates to CASSVEDRGNSPLHF.

V gene TRBV5-4 combines with J gene TRBJ1-2; 12 nucleotides align to TRBD1. Germline V lookup: CDR1 SGHNT, CDR2 YYREEE (reference sequence). V lost 3 bases to trimming and J lost 5 bases; unmatched junction nucleotides: 2. This CDR3 is built from 14 residues. CDR3 sequence: CASSSGQGAYGYTF. CDR3 sequence (DNA): TGTGCCAGCAGCTCGGGACAGGGGGCATATGGCTACACCTTC.

By its share, this clone is medium-sized. This sequence joins TRBV7-9 and TRBJ1-2; D gene ambiguous. Germline CDR1 is SEHNR and CDR2 is FQNEAQ (reference sequence). Trimming removed 3 bases at V and 7 bases at J, with 12 bases between. This CDR3 has 13 residues. CDR3: CASSLGILGGYTF. Written as DNA, the CDR3 is TGTGCCAGCAGCTTGGGGATTCTAGGTGGCTACACCTTC.

This clone was seen once. V is TRBV27 and J is TRBJ1-2; perhaps TRBD1 as D (5 bases). The CDR3 contains 16 residues. V lost 4 bases, J lost 2 bases, and 17 bases lay in between. In germline, CDR1 is MNHEY, CDR2 SMNVEV (reference sequence). CDR3 sequence (DNA): TGTGCCAGCAGTTCCCTAGGGGCAGGACTAAACTATGGCTACACCTTC. Translated, it gives CASSSLGAGLNYGYTF.

The chain has TRBV15 and TRBJ1-3; D gene unclear. Trimming cost V 5 bases and J 1 base, with 12 bases left between them. Germline V gives CDR1 LNHNV, CDR2 YYDKDF (reference sequence). The CDR3 spans 15 residues. In DNA, the CDR3 is TGTGCCACCAGCCCTCGACTCCCTTCTGGAAACACCATATATTTT. It is translated as CATSPRLPSGNTIYF.

The V call is TRBV7-9, the J call TRBJ2-3; D not certain. CDR3 length equals 12 residues. Germline V gene lookup returns CDR1 SEHNR and CDR2 FQNEAQ (reference sequence). Trimming pared 5 bases from V and 1 base from J, leaving 4 bases between. The CDR3 loop is CASSPGTDTQYF. The CDR3 nucleotides read TGTGCCAGCAGCCCCGGCACAGATACGCAGTATTTT.

The V call is TRBV4-3, the J call TRBJ2-1; TRBD2 is a possible D gene (7 bases). CDR1 and CDR2 (germline): LGHNA, YSLEER. Between the trimmed V and J ends, which lost 1 base and 8 bases, there was a span of 18 bases. CDR3 length: 16 residues. CDR3 in amino acids: CASSQGGRGPMDEQFF. In DNA form, the CDR3 reads TGCGCCAGCAGCCAAGGGGGGCGGGGGCCCATGGATGAGCAGTTCTTC.